This TCR beta chain was profiled in a study of blood T cell repertoires in COVID-19. Authors' data handling: Reference gene primer amplification yielded estimated nucleated cell counts. Clones were sequenced by immunoSEQ multiplex PCR, and TCRdb holds only the in-frame ones, with some missing. That table supplies the V and J calls and clone size; D and trimming were determined from the DNA. Of 200,000 or so clones listed, around 80% are singletons. Losses at the gene ends were 1 base for V and 5 bases for J; bases not matched to a gene: 14. The CDR3 runs 17 residues. CDR1 is LGHDT and CDR2 is YNNKEL in the germline V gene (reference sequence).

The receptor's source is a human donor with acute or convalescent COVID-19. The donor label of this sample is uncertain. The sequenced sample consisted of peripheral blood. J is TRBJ2-7 and V is TRBV3-1 (or the pseudogene TRBV3-2); 7 bases match TRBD1. CDR3 DNA: TGTGCCAGCAGCCAAGGTCGTCGCCTTTCAGGGGGAGACGAGCAGTACTTC. Protein product: CASSQGRRLSGGDEQYF.